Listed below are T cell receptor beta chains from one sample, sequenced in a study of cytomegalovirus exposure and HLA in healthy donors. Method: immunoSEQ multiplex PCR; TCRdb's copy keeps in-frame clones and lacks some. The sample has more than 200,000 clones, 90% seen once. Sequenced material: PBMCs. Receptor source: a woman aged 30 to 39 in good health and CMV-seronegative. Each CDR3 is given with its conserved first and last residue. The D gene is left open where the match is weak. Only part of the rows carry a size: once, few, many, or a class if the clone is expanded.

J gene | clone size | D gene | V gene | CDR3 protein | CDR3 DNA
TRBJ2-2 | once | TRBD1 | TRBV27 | CASSFSFFRGRSGNTGELFF | TGTGCCAGCAGTTTTAGTTTCTTCAGGGGGCGTTCCGGGAACACCGGGGAGCTGTTTTTT
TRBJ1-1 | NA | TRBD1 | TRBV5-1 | CASSLDRDRPFSRTEAFF | TGCGCCAGCAGCTTGGACCGGGACAGGCCCTTCTCGAGGACTGAAGCTTTCTTT
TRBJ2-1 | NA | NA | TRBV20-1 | CSASLNEQFF | TGCAGTGCTAGCCTCAATGAGCAGTTCTTC
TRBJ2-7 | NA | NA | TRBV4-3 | CASSPGRDASYEQYF | TGCGCCAGCAGCCCTGGCCGGGACGCAAGCTACGAGCAGTACTTC
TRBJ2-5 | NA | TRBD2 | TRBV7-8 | CASSYLSGRGAQETQYF | TGTGCCAGCAGCTACCTTAGCGGGAGGGGGGCCCAAGAGACCCAGTACTTC
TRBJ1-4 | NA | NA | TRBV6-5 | CASSPGGLIGKLFF | TGTGCCAGCAGCCCGGGGGGACTGATCGGAAAACTGTTTTTT
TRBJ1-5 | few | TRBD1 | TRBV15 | CATSRDRRGRSDQPQHF | TGTGCCACCAGCAGAGATAGGAGGGGGCGATCCGATCAGCCCCAGCATTTT
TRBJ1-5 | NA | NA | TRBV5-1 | CASSAGAGSNQPQHF | TGCGCCAGCAGTGCGGGGGCGGGGAGCAATCAGCCCCAGCATTTT
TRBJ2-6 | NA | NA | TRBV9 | CASSVEGVEITSGANVLTF | TGTGCCAGCAGCGTAGAGGGTGTGGAAATCACCTCTGGGGCCAACGTCCTGACTTTC
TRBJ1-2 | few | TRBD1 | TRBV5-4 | CASSLDRDNYGYTF | TGTGCCAGCAGCTTAGACAGGGATAACTATGGCTACACCTTC
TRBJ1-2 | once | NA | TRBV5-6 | CASSLEGQGIHYGYTF | TGTGCCAGCAGCTTGGAGGGTCAGGGAATTCACTATGGCTACACCTTC
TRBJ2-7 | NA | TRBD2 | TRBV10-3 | CAISESGVITSGRPYEQYF | TGTGCCATCAGTGAGTCAGGGGTGATTACTAGCGGGAGGCCCTACGAGCAGTACTTC
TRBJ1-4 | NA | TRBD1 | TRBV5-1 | CASSRTGTGIGSANEKLFF | TGCGCCAGCAGCAGAACCGGGACAGGGATTGGAAGCGCTAATGAAAAACTGTTTTTT
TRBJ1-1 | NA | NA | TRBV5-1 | CASSSHFITDDSGAGAFF | TGCGCCAGCAGCTCACACTTCATCACCGATGATTCGGGGGCTGGAGCTTTCTTT
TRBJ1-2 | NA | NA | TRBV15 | CATSRGTWQSSNYGYTF | TGTGCCACCAGCAGAGGAACCTGGCAGTCGTCTAACTATGGCTACACCTTC
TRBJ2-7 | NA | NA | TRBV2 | CASSEARWEQYF | TGTGCCAGCAGTGAAGCCAGGTGGGAGCAGTACTTC
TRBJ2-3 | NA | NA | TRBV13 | CASALWGSGTDTQYF | TGTGCCAGCGCCCTTTGGGGAAGCGGCACAGATACGCAGTATTTT
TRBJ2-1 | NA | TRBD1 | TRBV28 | CASSPTRRAGQGPNEQFF | TGTGCCAGCAGCCCAACCCGGCGGGCTGGACAGGGACCCAATGAGCAGTTCTTC
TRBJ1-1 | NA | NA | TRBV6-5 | CASRLAGRGTEAFF | TGTGCCAGCAGACTCGCGGGGCGCGGGACTGAAGCTTTCTTT
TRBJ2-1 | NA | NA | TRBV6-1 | CASSPIRNEQFF | TGTGCCAGCAGTCCCATAAGAAATGAGCAGTTCTTC
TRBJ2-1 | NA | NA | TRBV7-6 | CASSLRSAGSSYNEQFF | TGTGCCAGCAGCTTACGTTCCGCGGGGAGCTCCTACAATGAGCAGTTCTTC
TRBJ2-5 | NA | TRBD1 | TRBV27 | CASRSDRAVKETQYF | TGTGCCAGCAGATCCGACAGGGCCGTTAAAGAGACCCAGTACTTC
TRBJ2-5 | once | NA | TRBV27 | CASSWPAKETQYF | TGTGCCAGCAGTTGGCCAGCTAAAGAGACCCAGTACTTC